Listed below are T cell receptor beta chains from one sample, sequenced in a study of cytomegalovirus exposure and HLA in healthy donors. Libraries were prepared by immunoSEQ multiplex PCR; TCRdb keeps only in-frame clonotypes and omits some of them. The sample holds approximately 200,000 clones, about 80% seen once. Sequences were obtained from PBMCs. The source of these receptors is a woman aged 18-29 years in good health and CMV-seropositive. The CDR3 runs from the conserved cysteine through the conserved F or W. Each record gives: CDR3 DNA, CDR3 protein, V gene, D gene, J gene, clone size. D genes are given only for firm matches. The size field is filled for only some rows; it gives once, few, many or a size class.

TGTGCCGGAAGAACTAGGAACCAAGAGACCCAGTACTTC | CAGRTRNQETQYF | TRBV7-9 | - | TRBJ2-5 | -
TGTGCCAGCAGTGACTCGACAGGGGGCGCAGATACGCAGTATTTT | CASSDSTGGADTQYF | TRBV6-4 | TRBD1 | TRBJ2-3 | few
TGTGCCAGCAGTAAACCGGGGGTGTCTTATGAAAAACTGTTTTTT | CASSKPGVSYEKLFF | TRBV6-6 | - | TRBJ1-4 | -
TGCGCCAGCAGTGAGTCCCCCGGCAGGGCGAAGGAGACCCAGTACTTC | CASSESPGRAKETQYF | TRBV10-2 | - | TRBJ2-5 | -
TGTGCCAGCAGCGTAGTTGGAATGTCACGGGGGGGCCCCTACAATGAGCAGTTCTTC | CASSVVGMSRGGPYNEQFF | TRBV9 | TRBD2 | TRBJ2-1 | -
TGTGCCAGCAGCTTAAGGGGGGAGGATTATACGCAGTATTTT | CASSLRGEDYTQYF | TRBV7-3 | - | TRBJ2-3 | -
TGTGCCAGCAGTGAAGAGGGGCGGGGGGGAGCTTTCTTT | CASSEEGRGGAFF | TRBV2 | - | TRBJ1-1 | -
TGTGCCAGCAGTTTTCGGGGGAACACCGGGGAGCTGTTTTTT | CASSFRGNTGELFF | TRBV27 | - | TRBJ2-2 | -
TGCACCAGCAGCCAAGCAGGCGTAGCGGGGGGGCCCAACACCGGGGAGCTGTTTTTT | CTSSQAGVAGGPNTGELFF | TRBV1 | - | TRBJ2-2 | -
TGTGCCAGCCGGGTTAGCGGCCTCGCGGGAAATGAGCAGTTCTTC | CASRVSGLAGNEQFF | TRBV7-8 | - | TRBJ2-1 | -
TGCGCCAGCAGCTTGCTATCGGGGGGCGCCGACTACACCTTC | CASSLLSGGADYTF | TRBV5-1 | - | TRBJ1-2 | -
TGCGCCAGCAGTGGGGGACAGGGGGCGTCCTCCCAAGAGACCCAGTACTTC | CASSGGQGASSQETQYF | TRBV10-2 | TRBD1 | TRBJ2-5 | -
TGTGCCAGCAGTGTTACAGGACTACCAATGGGGGAGACCCAGTACTTC | CASSVTGLPMGETQYF | TRBV9 | - | TRBJ2-5 | once
TGTGCCAGCAGTTTTTTGAGCTCCTACGAGCAGTACTTC | CASSFLSSYEQYF | TRBV27 | - | TRBJ2-7 | -
TGTGCCAGCAGCTCGCCCAGGGTACAGGGCTACACCTTC | CASSSPRVQGYTF | TRBV11-3 | - | TRBJ1-2 | -
TGTGCCAGCAGCTTAGGCGTGGGACAGCGGCTCCGGGCCAACGTCCTGACTTTC | CASSLGVGQRLRANVLTF | TRBV11-3 | TRBD1 | TRBJ2-6 | -
TGTGCCAGCAGCTCACTAACTTTCAATGAGCAGTTCTTC | CASSSLTFNEQFF | TRBV7-9 | - | TRBJ2-1 | -
TGTGCCAGCAGCTCAGGACTAGCGGGGGGCTACGAGCAGTACTTC | CASSSGLAGGYEQYF | TRBV4-2 | TRBD2 | TRBJ2-7 | -
TGTGCCACCAGCAGGGCACTCGGACACGGAGGAAACACCATATATTTT | CATSRALGHGGNTIYF | TRBV15 | - | TRBJ1-3 | -
TGTGCCAGCAGCTTAGTACCCAGCGGGGGGCATGAGACCCAGTACTTC | CASSLVPSGGHETQYF | TRBV7-9 | TRBD2 | TRBJ2-5 | -
TGTGCCAGCTCCTCTCCCGCTACAGGTAGGACCGAGCAGTACTTC | CASSSPATGRTEQYF | TRBV27 | - | TRBJ2-7 | -
TGTGCCAGCAGTGGTCTAGCGGGGGACCCGTACTTC | CASSGLAGDPYF | TRBV2 | TRBD2 | TRBJ2-5 | few
TGTGCCAGCAGCTTGTGGGGGGCCGGGGAGCTGTTTTTT | CASSLWGAGELFF | TRBV7-9 | - | TRBJ2-2 | few
TGTGCCAGCGGCGGCGGGGGCGGGGAGACCCAGTACTTC | CASGGGGGETQYF | TRBV6-6 | - | TRBJ2-5 | -
TGTGCCAGTAGTATTCCCATTGGCGGGCACGCTTCAGGTCAGCCCCAGCATTTT | CASSIPIGGHASGQPQHF | TRBV19 | - | TRBJ1-5 | -
TGTGCCAGCAAGGTTCAGGGAAACATTCAGTACTTC | CASKVQGNIQYF | TRBV2 | - | TRBJ2-4 | -
TGTGCCAGCAGCGACCAATTAAAGGAGTACCAAGAGACCCAGTACTTC | CASSDQLKEYQETQYF | TRBV11-2 | - | TRBJ2-5 | -
TGTGCCAGTTCCTCCCGGGACAGGGGGCCGAATGAAAAACTGTTTTTT | CASSSRDRGPNEKLFF | TRBV2 | TRBD1 | TRBJ1-4 | -
TGTGCCAGTAGTCAAACAGCAAACACTGAAGCTTTCTTT | CASSQTANTEAFF | TRBV19 | - | TRBJ1-1 | few
TGTGCCAGCTCACCAAGCCAGGCCGAGACCCAGTACTTC | CASSPSQAETQYF | TRBV18 | - | TRBJ2-5 | -
TGTGCCAGCAGCTTGGATTACGGACAGAGTCTCCACGAGCAGTACTTC | CASSLDYGQSLHEQYF | TRBV5-6 | - | TRBJ2-7 | -
TGTGCCAGTAGATATGGGGCTTATGGCTACACCTTC | CASRYGAYGYTF | TRBV19 | - | TRBJ1-2 | -
TGCAGCGAGTACAGGGGGCCGACTGAAGCTTTCTTT | CSEYRGPTEAFF | TRBV29-1 | TRBD1 | TRBJ1-1 | -
TGTGCCAGCAGCTTAGGGGGGGGGCCTACAGATACGCAGTATTTT | CASSLGGGPTDTQYF | TRBV11-2 | - | TRBJ2-3 | once
TGTGCCAGCAGTTTTGGCCCTTATGAAAAACTGTTTTTT | CASSFGPYEKLFF | TRBV27 | - | TRBJ1-4 | -
TGTGCCAGCAGCCAAGAATTTGGCGGAAAGAACACCGGGGAGCTGTTTTTT | CASSQEFGGKNTGELFF | TRBV5-4 | - | TRBJ2-2 | -
TGTGCCAGCAGGGGCAGCACTTACGAGCAGTACTTC | CASRGSTYEQYF | TRBV2 | - | TRBJ2-7 | -
TGTGCCAGCAGCGTCCAGGGAAATTACAATGAGCAGTTCTTC | CASSVQGNYNEQFF | TRBV9 | - | TRBJ2-1 | few
TGTGCCAGCACGGCGGGGGGGCCTACAGATACGCAGTATTTT | CASTAGGPTDTQYF | TRBV7-9 | TRBD2 | TRBJ2-3 | -
TGTGCCAGCAGCCCAAACCGCGGGGTCATGAACACTGAAGCTTTCTTT | CASSPNRGVMNTEAFF | TRBV7-6 | - | TRBJ1-1 | -
TGTGCCAGCAGACATCATACTGAGCAGTTCTTC | CASRHHTEQFF | TRBV13 | - | TRBJ2-1 | -
TGTGCCTGGGCTTATGGGGGGATCACAGATACGCAGTATTTT | CAWAYGGITDTQYF | TRBV30 | - | TRBJ2-3 | -
TGTGCCAGCAGCCCCAGACAGTACTACAATGAGCAGTTCTTC | CASSPRQYYNEQFF | TRBV9 | - | TRBJ2-1 | few
TGTGCCAGCAGGAGACAGGGGGGGGTCAATCAGCCCCAGCATTTT | CASRRQGGVNQPQHF | TRBV2 | TRBD1 | TRBJ1-5 | -
TGTGCCAGTACTCCGGACGCGGGGGCGTACAATGAGCAGTTCTTC | CASTPDAGAYNEQFF | TRBV19 | - | TRBJ2-1 | -
TGCGCCAGCAGTTTGGACAGGTCGCAGGAGACCCAGTACTTC | CASSLDRSQETQYF | TRBV5-1 | TRBD1 | TRBJ2-5 | once
TGTGCCAGCAGCGGGCCGGGACTTATATTAAACAATGAGCAGTTCTTC | CASSGPGLILNNEQFF | TRBV13 | - | TRBJ2-1 | -
TGTGCCAGCAGCGTTGAGGACAGAGGGACTGAAGCTTTCTTT | CASSVEDRGTEAFF | TRBV9 | - | TRBJ1-1 | few
TGTGCCAGCAGAGCCGGGACAGGGAACGAGCAGTACTTC | CASRAGTGNEQYF | TRBV2 | TRBD1 | TRBJ2-7 | -
TGCGCCAGCAGCCAAGGGAGGGATCACGGGGAGCTGTTTTTT | CASSQGRDHGELFF | TRBV4-3 | - | TRBJ2-2 | -
TGTGCCAGCAGCTCGGGCAATGAGCAGTTCTTC | CASSSGNEQFF | TRBV7-9 | - | TRBJ2-1 | once
TGTGCCAGCCTAAGACAGGGAGAGACCCAGTACTTC | CASLRQGETQYF | TRBV6-1 | TRBD1 | TRBJ2-5 | -
TGCGCCAGCAGCCAGGCCATTAGCGGGGGGGCCTACGAGCAGTACTTC | CASSQAISGGAYEQYF | TRBV4-1 | TRBD2 | TRBJ2-7 | once
TGCAGCGTTGACACAGGGTATGGCTACACCTTC | CSVDTGYGYTF | TRBV29-1 | - | TRBJ1-2 | -